These 2 T cell receptor beta chains were sequenced from one sample in a study of T-cell memory formation after mild COVID-19. One entry per CDR3 protein results from TCRdb running MiXCR on the 5' RACE reads. The repertoire consists of 150,000 to 200,000 distinct CDR3 sequences, with around 16% occurring once and the leading ten covering about 2%. Sample: PBMCs or a T cell subset sorted from them (not recorded which). The receptors here all came from an adult woman who had mild COVID-19 (a few samples of this study predate the infection). Cell type and time point are not known.

This clonotype was seen a few times. The gene calls are TRBV12-5 and TRBJ2-1; no definite D call. The V gene lost 5 bases and the J gene lost 4 bases, with 6 bases spanning the gap. Germline CDR1 LGHNT, CDR2 FRNRAP. The CDR3 is 12 amino acids. The CDR3: CASGTLYNEQFF. As DNA, the CDR3 is TGTGCTAGTGGTACCTTATACAATGAGCAGTTCTTC.

There are a few counts of this clonotype. The chain employs TRBV25-1 and TRBJ2-3; D may be TRBD2 (5 bases). Deletions cut 3 bases from V and 4 bases from J, with 14 bases between. The CDR3 consists of 15 residues. Germline V gene data show CDR1 as MGHDK and CDR2 as SYGVNS. The CDR3 is CASSDTRARSDTQYF. In nucleotides, the CDR3 is TGTGCCAGCAGTGATACTAGAGCTAGGTCAGATACGCAGTATTTT.